The 20 T cell receptor beta chains given below trace back to one sample, sequenced in a study of blood T cell repertoires in COVID-19. Profiling relied on immunoSEQ multiplex PCR, and the TCRdb table lists in-frame clones only, not all of them. The repertoire holds hundreds of thousands of clones, over 75% seen once, with approximately 4.3% in the top ten. The sequenced sample consisted of PBMCs or T cells enriched from blood (not recorded which). These receptors all come from a young man with acute COVID-19.

This rearrangement joins TRBV9 to TRBJ2-1; the match to TRBD2 covers 12 bases. CDR1 is SGDLS, CDR2 YYNGEE, per germline. Trimming took 2 bases from V and 8 from J; bases not matched to a gene: 23. The CDR3 has 21 residues. CDR3 in DNA: TGTGCCAGCAGCGTTCGATCCCATGCAAGACTAGCGGGGGATACTGGCTATGAGCAGTTCTTC. It is translated as CASSVRSHARLAGDTGYEQFF.

This clone was counted a few times. J is TRBJ2-1 and V is TRBV2; D possibly corresponds to TRBD1 (5 bases). Germline V gene lookup returns CDR1 SNHLY and CDR2 FYNNEI. This CDR3 has 15 amino acids. V lost 4 bases, J lost 8 bases, and 18 bases lay in between. CDR3 sequence reads: CASSGSRQGIDEQFF. The CDR3 nucleotides read TGTGCCAGCAGTGGATCCCGGCAGGGCATCGATGAGCAGTTCTTC.

The chain is built from TRBV27 and TRBJ1-3, with 9 bases lining up with TRBD1. Germline-derived CDR1 and CDR2 are MNHEY and SMNVEV (reference sequence). This CDR3 spans 15 amino acids. V lost 4 bases and J lost 3; bases outside the gene matches: 4. The DNA of the CDR3 is TGTGCCAGCAGTTCACAGGGGGCGGATGGAAACACCATATATTTT. Residues: CASSSQGADGNTIYF.

The J gene is TRBJ1-1, the V gene TRBV30; 8 bases match TRBD1. This CDR3 region has 17 residues. Germline CDR1 GTSNPN, CDR2 SVGIG (reference sequence). The J segment lost 0 bases and the V segment lost 0 bases, leaving 9 bases of the junction unmatched. CDR3 nucleotides: TGTGCCTGGAGTGTACCCGGGACAGGCACCGTGAACACTGAAGCTTTCTTT. This gives the protein CAWSVPGTGTVNTEAFF.

This chain joins TRBV5-1 and TRBJ1-2; 9 nucleotides align to TRBD1. Germline loops: CDR1 SGHRS, CDR2 YFSETQ. This CDR3 is built from 13 residues. Trimming at V came to 4 bases and at J to 3 bases, leaving 1 base not matched to a gene. The CDR3: CASSRDRDYGYTF. The CDR3 DNA follows: TGCGCCAGCAGCCGGGACAGGGACTATGGCTACACCTTC.

The CDR3 protein is CASSQAWGFHEQYF. The CDR3 bases are TGTGCCAGCAGCCAAGCTTGGGGCTTCCACGAGCAGTACTTC. The rearrangement uses TRBV4-2 and TRBJ2-7, with a weak D call TRBD1 (5 bases). Germline V gene sequence: CDR1 LGHNA, CDR2 YNFKEQ. The germline V and J ends were trimmed by 1 base and 5 bases, with 12 bases remaining between them. The CDR3 consists of 14 residues.

The chain is built from TRBV5-4 and TRBJ1-4; a weak D match, TRBD1 (5 bases). The V gene's germline CDR1 is SGHNT and CDR2 YYREEE (reference sequence). This CDR3 region has 14 residues. Between the trimmed V and J ends, which lost 6 bases and 5 bases, there was a span of 14 bases. The CDR3 coding sequence is TGTGCCAGCACCGATAGACAGTTAAATGAAAAACTGTTTTTT. Its translation is CASTDRQLNEKLFF. Together with reference TRBV5-4 and TRBJ1-4, the CDR3 gives the full variable domain: ETGVTQSPTHLIKTRGQQVTLRCSSQSGHNTVSWYQQALGQGPQFIFQYYREEENGRGNFPPRFSGLQFPNYSSELNVNALELDDSALYLCASTDRQLNEKLFFGSGTQLSVL.

The chain recombines TRBV5-1 with TRBJ2-5, with 10 bases identical to TRBD1. Germline values: CDR1 SGHRS, CDR2 YFSETQ. The CDR3 has 15 residues. Germline trimming cut 6 bases from V and 2 bases from J; bases unmatched to any gene: 7. As DNA, the CDR3 is TGCGCCAGCACGGACCGGGACAGGGGACAAGAGACCCAGTACTTC. Protein product: CASTDRDRGQETQYF.

Comment on this clone: The same CDR3 also results from other DNA sequences found in this sample. The chain has TRBV20-1 and TRBJ1-2; no definite D call. The CDR3 contains 15 residues. The ends were cut back, 3 bases at V and 2 bases at J, with 16 bases in the middle. Germline CDR1 DFQATT, CDR2 SNEGSKA (reference sequence). CDR3 bases: TGCAGTGCTAGTAGTTCGGGGTTCACGAACTATGGCTACACCTTC. Its protein is CSASSSGFTNYGYTF.

CDR3 sequence reads: CASSLWANSPLHF. The CDR3 DNA reads as TGCGCCAGCAGCTTGTGGGCGAATTCACCCCTCCACTTT. The rearrangement uses TRBV5-1 and TRBJ1-6; D gene unclear. CDR3 length: 13 residues. CDR1 SGHRS and CDR2 YFSETQ come from the germline V gene. Trimming shortened V by 1 base and J by 7 bases, and 6 bases separated the two germline ends.

The chain carries TRBV5-1 and TRBJ2-3; 9 positions agree with TRBD1. From germline, CDR1 is SGHRS and CDR2 YFSETQ. The CDR3 spans 15 residues. The ends lost 3 bases at V and 1 base at J; junction bases unmatched: 3. CDR3 loop: CASSSTGGGTDTQYF. CDR3 DNA sequence: TGCGCCAGCAGCTCGACAGGGGGTGGCACAGATACGCAGTATTTT. The entire variable domain, with the rest obtained from reference TRBV5-1 and TRBJ2-3, is as follows: KAGVTQTPRYLIKTRGQQVTLSCSPISGHRSVSWYQQTPGQGLQFLFEYFSETQRNKGNFPGRFSGRQFSNSRSEMNVSTLELGDSALYLCASSSTGGGTDTQYFGPGTRLTVL.

The gene calls are TRBV7-9 and TRBJ1-2; D possibly corresponds to TRBD1 (5 bases). The V end lost 3 bases, the J end lost 6 bases, and 11 bases lay between the germline ends. The CDR3 consists of 13 residues. Germline V gene data show CDR1 as SEHNR and CDR2 as FQNEAQ (reference sequence). This CDR3 is CASSFRDYNGYTF. CDR3 coding DNA: TGTGCCAGCAGCTTCAGGGATTACAATGGCTACACCTTC.

V gene TRBV18 combines with J gene TRBJ2-2, with 8 bases identical to TRBD1. Germline values: CDR1 KGHSH, CDR2 LQKENI. The length of the CDR3 is 17 residues. After removal of 5 bases from V and 1 base from J, the junction contained 9 bases not matched to a gene. This CDR3 reads CASSARTGTGNTGELFF. CDR3 nucleotide sequence: TGTGCCAGCTCAGCCCGGACAGGGACAGGGAACACCGGGGAGCTGTTTTTT.

The rearrangement links TRBV19 to TRBJ1-2; TRBD1 aligns across 9 bases. V was clipped by 5 bases and J by 1 base; unmatched bases: 8. CDR1 and CDR2 (germline): LNHDA, SQIVND (reference sequence). The CDR3 sequence is 16 residues long. The CDR3 DNA reads as TGTGCCAGTAGTGTACAGGGGGCATGGGTTAACTATGGCTACACCTTC. It yields the protein CASSVQGAWVNYGYTF.

V is TRBV6-2 or TRBV6-3 and J is TRBJ1-5, with TRBD1 as a possible D gene (5 bases). V lost 2 bases, J lost 3 bases, and 11 bases lay in between. Per germline, CDR1 MNHEY and CDR2 SVGEGT. The CDR3 length is 15 residues. The CDR3 sequence: CASSYRPGFNQPQHF. CDR3 nucleotide sequence: TGTGCCAGCAGTTACAGACCAGGGTTCAATCAGCCCCAGCATTTT.

This clone was counted a few times. The V and J genes are TRBV10-2 and TRBJ1-3; 7 nucleotides agree with TRBD1. With V trimmed by 0 bases and J by 2 bases, 1 base remained unmatched. The CDR3 length is 15 residues. Germline V lookup: CDR1 WSHSY, CDR2 SAAADI. In DNA form, the CDR3 reads TGCGCCAGCAGTGAGTCGGACAGGCCTGGAAACACCATATATTTT. This codes for CASSESDRPGNTIYF.

The chain recombines TRBV21-1 with TRBJ2-4; the table names TRBD1, a call not compared with the DNA. TRBV21-1 is marked as a pseudogene. The CDR3 extends over 18 amino acids. CDR3 region: CASSIRAIPGQGACIQYF. The CDR3 DNA follows: TGTGCCAGCAGCATCAGAGCTATTCCGGGACAGGGGGCTTGCATTCAGTACTTC.

The rearrangement uses TRBV4-1 and TRBJ1-6, with unresolved D. The CDR3 covers 15 residues. Trimming stripped 0 bases from V and 9 bases from J, with 12 bases between. From germline, CDR1 is MGHRA and CDR2 YSYEKL. The CDR3 nucleotides are TGCGCCAGCAGCCAAGATTCCGCGGAGATTTCACCCCTCCACTTT. This codes for CASSQDSAEISPLHF.

V is TRBV27 and J is TRBJ2-3, with 14 bases that match TRBD2. The CDR3 loop spans 16 amino acids. The V gene's germline CDR1 is MNHEY and CDR2 SMNVEV (reference sequence). V lost 4 bases and J lost 3; bases outside the gene matches: 3. CDR3 region: CASSSRLAGGTDTQYF. CDR3 DNA sequence: TGTGCCAGCAGTTCTAGACTAGCGGGGGGGACAGATACGCAGTATTTT.

This clone came up a few times. The chain joins TRBV2 to TRBJ2-3, with a possible D match to TRBD2 (6 bases). Trimming removed 6 bases from V and 0 bases from J, with 13 bases in between. The germline CDR1 and CDR2 sequences are SNHLY and FYNNEI. CDR3 length equals 15 residues. Written as DNA, the CDR3 is TGTGCCAGCAGGCGGGACTTATCTAGCACAGATACGCAGTATTTT. Residues: CASRRDLSSTDTQYF.